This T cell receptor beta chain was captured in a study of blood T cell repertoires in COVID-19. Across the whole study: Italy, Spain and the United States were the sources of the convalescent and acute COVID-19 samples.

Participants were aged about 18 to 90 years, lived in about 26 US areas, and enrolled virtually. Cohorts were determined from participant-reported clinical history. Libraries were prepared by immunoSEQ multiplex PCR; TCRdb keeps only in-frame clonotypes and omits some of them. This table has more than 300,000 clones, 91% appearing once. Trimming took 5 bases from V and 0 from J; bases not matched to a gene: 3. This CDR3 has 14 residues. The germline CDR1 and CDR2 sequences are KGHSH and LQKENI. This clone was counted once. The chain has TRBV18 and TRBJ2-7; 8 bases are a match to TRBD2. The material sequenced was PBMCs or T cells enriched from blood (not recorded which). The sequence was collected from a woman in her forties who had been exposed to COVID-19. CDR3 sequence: CASSISGNSYEQYF. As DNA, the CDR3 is TGTGCCAGCTCAATTAGCGGGAACTCCTACGAGCAGTACTTC.